These 13 T cell receptor beta chains were sequenced from one sample in a study of vaccination and CD4 T cells after COVID-19. Treatment described: approximately 10-day PBMC culture with coronavirus spike peptide pools or control peptides (ViraFEST assay). CD4+ T-cell collection from the unexposed donor predated the COVID-19 pandemic (2011-2018). Cultured CD4+ T cell DNA underwent sequencing with the Oncomine TCR Beta short-read assay. CD4+ T cells were cultured, and genomic DNA was extracted from them. A single record per CDR3 protein comes from TCRdb applying MiXCR to the PCR reads. The sample consists of over 9,500 distinct CDR3 sequences, around 28% of them appearing once. Antigens for these TCRs are unknown. Sequenced input: CD4+ T cells from blood, cultured in vitro. Receptors originate from a human donor in good health.

The rearrangement links TRBV24-1 to TRBJ1-5; TRBD1 agrees at 10 bases. CDR1 KGHDR and CDR2 SFDVKD come from the germline V gene. V was pared by 3 bases and J by 9 bases, with 7 bases of the junction left unmatched. The CDR3 is 15 residues long. CDR3 residues: CATSDQGQGEMPQHF. DNA of the CDR3: TGTGCCACCAGTGATCAAGGACAGGGGGAGATGCCCCAGCATTTT.

This chain links TRBV20-1 with TRBJ2-5; D is possibly TRBD2 (7 bases). Trimming left V 2 bases short and J 4 bases short, with 14 bases between. The germline V gene encodes CDR1 DFQATT and CDR2 SNEGSKA (reference sequence). CDR3 size: 14 residues. Here the CDR3 reads CSARWGEGVETQYF. For the CDR3, the DNA is TGCAGTGCTAGATGGGGGGAGGGGGTAGAGACCCAGTACTTC.

Note on this clonotype: A junction end diverges from the germline sequence, so it may reflect a read error. The gene calls are TRBV24-1 and TRBJ2-3, with 7 bases aligning to TRBD2. Per germline, CDR1 KGHDR and CDR2 SFDVKD. The CDR3 runs to 14 residues. The CDR3 nucleotides are TGTGCCACCAGTTTCGGGGGGAGCACAGATGCGCAGTATTTT. It is translated as CATSFGGSTDAQYF.

This sequence joins TRBV6-5 and TRBJ1-2, with no clear D. The V end was cut by 4 bases, the J end by 8 bases, with 17 bases between. The CDR3 loop spans 14 amino acids. Looked up from germline, CDR1 is MNHEY and CDR2 is SVGAGI. The CDR3: CASSSRASYPGYTF. DNA for the CDR3: TGTGCCAGCAGTTCTAGGGCCTCGTACCCCGGCTACACCTTC.

This clonotype appeared a few times. The chain is built from TRBV28 and TRBJ2-3, with D unresolved. Trimming stripped 3 bases from V and 5 bases from J, with 9 bases between. Per the germline V gene, CDR1 is MDHEN and CDR2 is SYDVKM. The CDR3 spans 13 residues. Here the CDR3 DNA reads TGTGCCAGCAGTTTCCGTAGGAAAGATACGCAGTATTTT. Amino acids: CASSFRRKDTQYF.

This clonotype occurred a few times. The chain has TRBV25-1 and TRBJ1-5; D ambiguous. The V gene's germline CDR1 is MGHDK and CDR2 SYGVNS. The CDR3 spans 13 residues. Trimming took off 6 bases at V and 4 bases at J, with 10 bases between the two ends. The CDR3 bases are TGTGCCAGCAGCGCCTCGGGGAATCAGCCCCAGCATTTT. This codes for CASSASGNQPQHF.

The V call is TRBV6-1, the J call TRBJ2-5, with 11 bases matching TRBD1. V dropped 7 bases and J dropped 5; count of bases not matched to a gene: 15. The V gene's germline CDR1 is MNHNS and CDR2 SASEGT. The CDR3 has 17 residues. Here the CDR3 reads CASTPRPDRGQEETQYF. The CDR3 DNA sequence: TGTGCCAGCACCCCAAGACCGGACAGGGGGCAAGAGGAGACCCAGTACTTC.

V is TRBV4-3 and J is TRBJ2-6; the match to TRBD2 covers 9 bases. V was pared by 0 bases and J by 4 bases, with 13 bases of the junction left unmatched. The germline CDR1 and CDR2 sequences are LGHNA and YSLEER. This CDR3 has 20 amino acids. This CDR3 reads CASSQEMLAGIGRGANVLTF. CDR3 DNA: TGCGCCAGCAGCCAAGAGATGCTAGCGGGAATAGGGCGCGGGGCCAACGTCCTGACTTTC.

The chain recombines TRBV19 with TRBJ2-3, with D uncertain. Trimming cost V 11 bases and J 2 bases, with 14 bases left between them. The CDR3 covers 13 residues. Germline CDR1 reads LNHDA; CDR2 reads SQIVND (reference sequence). CDR3 nucleotide sequence: TGTGCCGCTGTAGGGCAGAACACAGATACGCAGTATTTT. It yields the protein CAAVGQNTDTQYF. Full variable domain (remainder filled in from reference TRBV19 and TRBJ2-3): DGGITQSPKYLFRKEGQNVTLSCEQNLNHDAMYWYRQDPGQGLRLIYYSQIVNDFQKGDIAEGYSVSREKKESFPLTVTSAQKNPTAFYLCAAVGQNTDTQYFGPGTRLTVL.

The gene calls are TRBV9 and TRBJ2-3, with D tentatively TRBD2 (6 bases). The CDR3 runs 15 residues. The V and J ends lost 3 bases and 2 bases respectively, with 13 bases between them. Germline-derived CDR1 and CDR2 are SGDLS and YYNGEE. CDR3 in amino acids: CASSARDFNTDTQYF. Here the CDR3 DNA reads TGTGCCAGCAGCGCCCGGGACTTCAACACAGATACGCAGTATTTT.

The chain recombines TRBV27 with TRBJ2-7, with no clear D. CDR3 length equals 14 residues. Trimming shortened V by 1 base and J by 6 bases, and 13 bases separated the two germline ends. Germline V lookup: CDR1 MNHEY, CDR2 SMNVEV (reference sequence). The CDR3 protein is CASSLYQGPTEQYF. The CDR3 coding sequence is TGTGCCAGCAGTTTATATCAAGGGCCGACCGAGCAGTACTTC.

V and J are TRBV19 and TRBJ1-1; D gene unclear. The CDR3 is 15 amino acids. V dropped 4 bases and J dropped 2 bases, with 14 bases sitting between them. CDR1 is LNHDA and CDR2 is SQIVND in the germline V gene (reference sequence). CDR3 protein: CASSREVLDNTEAFF. In DNA, the CDR3 is TGTGCCAGTAGTAGGGAGGTTCTGGATAACACTGAAGCTTTCTTT.

This clonotype was detected only a few times. The chain uses TRBV20-1 and TRBJ1-2; D is possibly TRBD1 (5 bases). The CDR3 length is 13 residues. Trimming removed 0 bases from V and 5 bases from J, with 10 bases in between. Looked up from germline, CDR1 is DFQATT and CDR2 is SNEGSKA (reference sequence). DNA for the CDR3: TGCAGTGCTAGAGAGGCGGGACTTTATGGCTACACCTTC. As protein: CSAREAGLYGYTF.